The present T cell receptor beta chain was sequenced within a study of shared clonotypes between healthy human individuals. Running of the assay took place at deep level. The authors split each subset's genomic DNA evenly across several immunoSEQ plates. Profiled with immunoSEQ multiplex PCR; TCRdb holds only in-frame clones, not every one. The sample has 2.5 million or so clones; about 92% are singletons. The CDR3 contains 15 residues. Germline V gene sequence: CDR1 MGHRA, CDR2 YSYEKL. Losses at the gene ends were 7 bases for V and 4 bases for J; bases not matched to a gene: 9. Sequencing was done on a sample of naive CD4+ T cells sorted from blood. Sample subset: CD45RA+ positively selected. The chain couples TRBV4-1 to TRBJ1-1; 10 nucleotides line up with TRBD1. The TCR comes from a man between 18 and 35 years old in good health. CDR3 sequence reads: CASIPGQGLSTEAFF. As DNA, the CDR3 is TGCGCCAGCATACCGGGACAGGGGTTAAGCACTGAAGCTTTCTTT.